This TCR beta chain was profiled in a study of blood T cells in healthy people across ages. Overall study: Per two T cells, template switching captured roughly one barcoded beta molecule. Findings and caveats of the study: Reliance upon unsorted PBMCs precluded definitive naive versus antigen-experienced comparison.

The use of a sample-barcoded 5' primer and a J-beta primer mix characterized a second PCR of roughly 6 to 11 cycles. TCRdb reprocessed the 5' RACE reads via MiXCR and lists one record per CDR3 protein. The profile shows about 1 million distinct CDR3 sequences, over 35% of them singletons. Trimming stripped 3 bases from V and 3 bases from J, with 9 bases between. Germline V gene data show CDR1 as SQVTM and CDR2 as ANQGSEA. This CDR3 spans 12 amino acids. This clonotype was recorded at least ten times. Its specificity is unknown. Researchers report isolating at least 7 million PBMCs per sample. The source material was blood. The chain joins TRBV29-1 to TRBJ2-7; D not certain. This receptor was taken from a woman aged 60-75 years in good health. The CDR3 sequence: CSVDDTHYEQYF. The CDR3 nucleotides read TGCAGCGTTGATGACACCCACTACGAGCAGTACTTC.